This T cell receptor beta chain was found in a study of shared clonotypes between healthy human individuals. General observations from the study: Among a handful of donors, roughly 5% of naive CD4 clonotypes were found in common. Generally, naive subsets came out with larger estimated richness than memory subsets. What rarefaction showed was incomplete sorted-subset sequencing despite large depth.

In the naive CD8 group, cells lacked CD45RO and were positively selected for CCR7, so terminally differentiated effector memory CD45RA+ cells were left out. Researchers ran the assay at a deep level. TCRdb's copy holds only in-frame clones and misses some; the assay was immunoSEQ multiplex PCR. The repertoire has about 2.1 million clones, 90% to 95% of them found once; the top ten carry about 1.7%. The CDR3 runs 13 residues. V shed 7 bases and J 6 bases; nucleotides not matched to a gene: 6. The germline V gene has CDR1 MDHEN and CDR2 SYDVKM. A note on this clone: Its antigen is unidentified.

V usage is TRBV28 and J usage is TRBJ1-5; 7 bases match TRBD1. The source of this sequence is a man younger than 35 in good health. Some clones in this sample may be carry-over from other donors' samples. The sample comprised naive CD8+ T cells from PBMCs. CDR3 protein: CASTLNRGQPQHF. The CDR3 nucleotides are TGTGCCAGCACCCTAAACAGGGGTCAGCCCCAGCATTTT.